This entry lists 5 T cell receptor beta chains sequenced from one sample in a study of blood T cells in healthy people across ages. Then a second PCR, running roughly 7 to 11 cycles, was carried out with a sample-barcoded 5' primer and a J-beta primer mix. Each CDR3 protein gets one entry after TCRdb re-called the 5' RACE reads with MiXCR. The sample gives 1.8 million or so distinct CDR3 sequences, roughly two fifths of which show up once; 23% is in the top ten. The specimen sequenced was blood. Receptor source: a human donor in good health.

This clonotype was detected a few times. The rearrangement uses TRBV24-1 and TRBJ2-7; 8 nucleotides line up with TRBD1. The CDR3 runs 16 residues. The germline V gene encodes CDR1 KGHDR and CDR2 SFDVKD. With 3 bases clipped from V and 2 bases from J, the junction kept 8 bases outside the gene matches. Here the CDR3 DNA reads TGTGCCACCAGTGATCCAACCGTGGACAGGGCCTACGAGCAGTACTTC. Amino acid sequence: CATSDPTVDRAYEQYF.

The chain couples TRBV25-1 to TRBJ2-7; TRBD2 aligns across 10 bases. Germline lookup yields CDR1 MGHDK and CDR2 SYGVNS. The CDR3 is made up of 15 amino acids. V shed 7 bases and J 3 bases; nucleotides not matched to a gene: 9. The CDR3 DNA follows: TGTGCCAGCATAGCCTTAGCGGGGGGAAACTACGAGCAGTACTTC. This codes for CASIALAGGNYEQYF.

The rearrangement joins TRBV28 to TRBJ1-3; a weak D match, TRBD1 (6 bases). The CDR3 length is 15 residues. Germline V gives CDR1 MDHEN, CDR2 SYDVKM. V was trimmed by 6 bases and J by 4 bases, leaving 16 bases between them. CDR3 residues: CASSSGHKGGNTIYF. CDR3 bases: TGTGCCAGCAGCTCGGGACACAAGGGGGGAAACACCATATATTTT.

The rearrangement joins TRBV14 to TRBJ2-5; TRBD1 is a possible D gene (6 bases). TRBJ2-7 matches the DNA end more closely, so the J call is doubtful. This CDR3 region has 15 residues. Germline-derived CDR1 and CDR2 are SGHDN and FVKESK. The CDR3 DNA reads TGTGCCAGCAGCCGTTCCGGGACACTCGCCTACGAGCAGTACTTC. Translating it yields CASSRSGTLAYEQYF.

In this sample, this clonotype turned up a few times. This rearrangement joins TRBV7-3 to TRBJ2-3, with unresolved D. The germline gives CDR1 SGHTA, CDR2 FQGTGA. CDR3 length equals 13 residues. V dropped 2 bases and J dropped 4 bases, with 7 bases sitting between them. The CDR3: CASSLRKADTQYF. The CDR3 DNA reads TGTGCCAGCAGCTTACGCAAGGCAGATACGCAGTATTTT.